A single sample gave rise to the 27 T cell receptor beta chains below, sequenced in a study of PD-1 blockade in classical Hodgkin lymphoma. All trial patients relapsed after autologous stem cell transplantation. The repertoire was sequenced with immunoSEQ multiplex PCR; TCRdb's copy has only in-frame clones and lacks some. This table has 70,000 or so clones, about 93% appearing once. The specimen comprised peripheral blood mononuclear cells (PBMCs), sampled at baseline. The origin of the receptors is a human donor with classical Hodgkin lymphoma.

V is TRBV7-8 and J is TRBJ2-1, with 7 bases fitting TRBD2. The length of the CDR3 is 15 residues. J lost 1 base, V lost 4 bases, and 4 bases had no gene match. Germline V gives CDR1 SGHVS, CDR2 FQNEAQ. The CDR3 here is CASSSASGSYNEQFF. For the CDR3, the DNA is TGTGCCAGCAGCTCCGCTAGCGGATCCTACAATGAGCAGTTCTTC. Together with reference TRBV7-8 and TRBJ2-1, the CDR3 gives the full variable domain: GAGVSQSPRYKVAKRGQDVALRCDPISGHVSLFWYQQALGQGPEFLTYFQNEAQLDKSGLPSDRFFAERPEGSVSTLKIQRTQQEDSAVYLCASSSASGSYNEQFFGPGTRLTVL.

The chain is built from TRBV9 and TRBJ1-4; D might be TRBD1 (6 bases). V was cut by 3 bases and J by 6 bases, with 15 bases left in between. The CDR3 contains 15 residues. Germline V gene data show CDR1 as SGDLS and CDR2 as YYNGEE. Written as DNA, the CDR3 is TGTGCCAGCAGCGCCCGGGACAAACATTATGAAAAACTGTTTTTT. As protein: CASSARDKHYEKLFF.

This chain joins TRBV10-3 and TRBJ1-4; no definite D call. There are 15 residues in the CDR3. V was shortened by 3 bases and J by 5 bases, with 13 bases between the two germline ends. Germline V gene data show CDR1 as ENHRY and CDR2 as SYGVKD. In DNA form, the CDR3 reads TGTGCCATCAGTGATAGTCAGGCCCAGAATGAAAAACTGTTTTTT. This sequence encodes CAISDSQAQNEKLFF.

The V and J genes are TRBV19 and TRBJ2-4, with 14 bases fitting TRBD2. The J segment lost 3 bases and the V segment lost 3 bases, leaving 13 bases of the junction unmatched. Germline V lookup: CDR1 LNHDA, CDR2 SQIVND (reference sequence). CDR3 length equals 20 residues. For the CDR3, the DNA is TGTGCCAGTAGTATGACCCCGGGACTAGCGGGAGCCCCGCTCAAAAACATTCAGTACTTC. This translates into CASSMTPGLAGAPLKNIQYF.

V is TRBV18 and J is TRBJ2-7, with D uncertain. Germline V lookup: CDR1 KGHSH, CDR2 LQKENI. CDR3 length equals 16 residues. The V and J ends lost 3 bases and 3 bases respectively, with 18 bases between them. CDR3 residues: CASSPYRNSEHYEQYF. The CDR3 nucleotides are TGTGCCAGCTCACCCTACCGCAACTCTGAACACTACGAGCAGTACTTC.

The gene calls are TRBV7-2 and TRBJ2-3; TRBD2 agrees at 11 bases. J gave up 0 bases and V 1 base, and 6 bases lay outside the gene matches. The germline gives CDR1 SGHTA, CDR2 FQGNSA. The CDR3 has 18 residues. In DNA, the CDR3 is TGTGCCAGCAGCTTAGACGGGACTAGCGGAAAAAGCACAGATACGCAGTATTTT. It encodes CASSLDGTSGKSTDTQYF. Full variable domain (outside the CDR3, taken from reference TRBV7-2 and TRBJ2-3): GAGVSQSPSNKVTEKGKDVELRCDPISGHTALYWYRQSLGQGLEFLIYFQGNSAPDKSGLPSDRFSAERTGGSVSTLTIQRTQQEDSAVYLCASSLDGTSGKSTDTQYFGPGTRLTVL.

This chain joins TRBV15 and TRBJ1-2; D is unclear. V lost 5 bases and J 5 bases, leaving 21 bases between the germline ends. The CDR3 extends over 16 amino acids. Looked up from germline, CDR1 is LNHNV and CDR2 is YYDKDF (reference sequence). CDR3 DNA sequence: TGTGCCACCAGCGGACTTCCGGGTTTTCCTCAGTATGGCTACACCTTC. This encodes CATSGLPGFPQYGYTF. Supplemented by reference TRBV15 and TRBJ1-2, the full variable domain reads DAMVIQNPRYQVTQFGKPVTLSCSQTLNHNVMYWYQQKSSQAPKLLFHYYDKDFNNEADTPDNFQSRRPNTSFCFLDIRSPGLGDTAMYLCATSGLPGFPQYGYTFGSGTRLTVV.

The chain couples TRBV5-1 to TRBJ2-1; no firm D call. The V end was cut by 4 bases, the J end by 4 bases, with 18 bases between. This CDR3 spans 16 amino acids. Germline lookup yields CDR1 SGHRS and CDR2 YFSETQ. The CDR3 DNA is TGCGCCAGCAGCCTGGAGAACTGGCCGATATACAATGAGCAGTTCTTC. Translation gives CASSLENWPIYNEQFF.

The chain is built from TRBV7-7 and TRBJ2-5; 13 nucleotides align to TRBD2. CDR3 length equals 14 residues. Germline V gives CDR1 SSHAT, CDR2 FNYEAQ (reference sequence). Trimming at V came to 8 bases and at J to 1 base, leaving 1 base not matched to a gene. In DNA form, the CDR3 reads TGTGCCAGCGGGACTAGCGGGGTCCAAGAGACCCAGTACTTC. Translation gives CASGTSGVQETQYF.

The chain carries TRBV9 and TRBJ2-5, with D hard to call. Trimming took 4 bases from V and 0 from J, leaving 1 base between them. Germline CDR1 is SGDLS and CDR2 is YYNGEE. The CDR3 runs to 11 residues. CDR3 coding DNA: TGTGCCAGCAGCAACCAAGAGACCCAGTACTTC. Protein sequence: CASSNQETQYF.

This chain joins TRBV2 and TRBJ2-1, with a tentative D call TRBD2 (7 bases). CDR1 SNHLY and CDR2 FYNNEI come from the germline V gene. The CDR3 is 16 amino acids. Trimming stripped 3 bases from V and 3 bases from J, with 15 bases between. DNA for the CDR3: TGTGCCAGCAGTGACAGGGGCGGGGGTCTCTACAATGAGCAGTTCTTC. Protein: CASSDRGGGLYNEQFF.

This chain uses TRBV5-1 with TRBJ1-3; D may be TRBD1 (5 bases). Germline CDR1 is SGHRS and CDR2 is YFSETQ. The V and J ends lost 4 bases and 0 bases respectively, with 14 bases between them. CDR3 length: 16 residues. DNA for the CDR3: TGCGCCAGCAGCCCTGGGACGGCCAGCTCTGGAAACACCATATATTTT. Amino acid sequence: CASSPGTASSGNTIYF.

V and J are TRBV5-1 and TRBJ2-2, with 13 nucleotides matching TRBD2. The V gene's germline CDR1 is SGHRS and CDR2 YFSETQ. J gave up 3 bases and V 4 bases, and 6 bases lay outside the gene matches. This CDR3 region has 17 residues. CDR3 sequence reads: CASSRTSGRSHTGELFF. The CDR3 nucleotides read TGCGCCAGCAGCCGGACTAGCGGGAGATCCCACACCGGGGAGCTGTTTTTT.

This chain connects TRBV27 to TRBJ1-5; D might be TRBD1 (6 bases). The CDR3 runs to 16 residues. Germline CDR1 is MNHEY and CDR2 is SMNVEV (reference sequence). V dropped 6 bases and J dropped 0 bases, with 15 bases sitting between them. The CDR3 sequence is CASSHRADYSNQPQHF. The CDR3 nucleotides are TGTGCCAGCAGCCACAGGGCCGACTATAGCAATCAGCCCCAGCATTTT.

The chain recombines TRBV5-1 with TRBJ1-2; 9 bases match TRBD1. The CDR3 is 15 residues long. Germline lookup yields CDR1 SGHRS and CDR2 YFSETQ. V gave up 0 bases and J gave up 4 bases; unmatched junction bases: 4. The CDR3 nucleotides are TGCGCCAGCAGCTTGGACAGGGGGCGTAGCTATGGCTACACCTTC. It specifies CASSLDRGRSYGYTF. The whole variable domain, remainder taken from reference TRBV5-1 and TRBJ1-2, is KAGVTQTPRYLIKTRGQQVTLSCSPISGHRSVSWYQQTPGQGLQFLFEYFSETQRNKGNFPGRFSGRQFSNSRSEMNVSTLELGDSALYLCASSLDRGRSYGYTFGSGTRLTVV.

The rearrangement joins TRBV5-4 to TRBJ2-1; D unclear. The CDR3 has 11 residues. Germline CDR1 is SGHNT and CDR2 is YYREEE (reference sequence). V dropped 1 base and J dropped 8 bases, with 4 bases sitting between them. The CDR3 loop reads CASSLRDEQFF. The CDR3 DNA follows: TGTGCCAGCAGCTTGAGGGATGAGCAGTTCTTC.

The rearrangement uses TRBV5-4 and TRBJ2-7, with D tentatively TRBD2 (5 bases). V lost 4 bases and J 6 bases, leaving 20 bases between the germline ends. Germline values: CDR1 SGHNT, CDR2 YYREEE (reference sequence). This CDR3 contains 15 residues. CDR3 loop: CASSSIERRRSEQYF. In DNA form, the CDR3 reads TGTGCCAGCAGCAGTATAGAGCGGAGGAGATCCGAGCAGTACTTC.

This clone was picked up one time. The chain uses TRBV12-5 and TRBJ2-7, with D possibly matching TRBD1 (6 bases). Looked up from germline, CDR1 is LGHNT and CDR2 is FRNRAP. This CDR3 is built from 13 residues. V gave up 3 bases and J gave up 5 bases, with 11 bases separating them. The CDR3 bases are TGTGCTAGTGGTTTCGTAACAGGGAACGAGCAGTACTTC. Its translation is CASGFVTGNEQYF.

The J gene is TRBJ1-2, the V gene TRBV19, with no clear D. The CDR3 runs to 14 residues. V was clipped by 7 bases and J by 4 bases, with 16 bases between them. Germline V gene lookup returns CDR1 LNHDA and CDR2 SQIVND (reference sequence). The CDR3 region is CASTPGPAGYGYTF. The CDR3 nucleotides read TGTGCCAGTACTCCCGGTCCGGCGGGCTATGGCTACACCTTC.

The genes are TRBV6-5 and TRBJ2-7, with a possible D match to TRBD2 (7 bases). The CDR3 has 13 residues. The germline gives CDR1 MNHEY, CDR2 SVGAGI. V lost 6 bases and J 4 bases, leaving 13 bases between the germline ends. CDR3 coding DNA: TGTGCCAGCAGGCAGGGGACTATATACGAGCAGTACTTC. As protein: CASRQGTIYEQYF.

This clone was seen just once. The CDR3 loop is CASSYSPTADIEAFF. The CDR3 bases are TGTGCCAGCAGTTACTCCCCAACAGCCGATATTGAAGCTTTCTTT. The genes are TRBV6-5 and TRBJ1-1; no clear D. The CDR3 consists of 15 residues. Germline CDR1 is MNHEY and CDR2 is SVGAGI. V dropped 0 bases and J dropped 7 bases, with 15 bases sitting between them.

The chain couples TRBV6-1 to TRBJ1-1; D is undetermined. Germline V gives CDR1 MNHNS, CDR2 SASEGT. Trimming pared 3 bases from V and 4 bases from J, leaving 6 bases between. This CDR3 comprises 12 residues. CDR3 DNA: TGTGCCAGCAGTGACTTGGGCACTGAAGCTTTCTTT. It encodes CASSDLGTEAFF.

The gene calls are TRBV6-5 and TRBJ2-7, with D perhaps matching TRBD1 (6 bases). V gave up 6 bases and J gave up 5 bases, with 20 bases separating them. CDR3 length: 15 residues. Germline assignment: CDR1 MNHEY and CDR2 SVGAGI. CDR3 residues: CASRPSIASGDEQYF. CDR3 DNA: TGTGCCAGCAGGCCTAGTATAGCCTCAGGGGACGAGCAGTACTTC.

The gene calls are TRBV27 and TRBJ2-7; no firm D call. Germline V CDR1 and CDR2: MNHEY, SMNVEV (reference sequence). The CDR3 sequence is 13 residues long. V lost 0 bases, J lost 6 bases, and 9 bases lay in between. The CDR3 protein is CASSLSNPREQYF. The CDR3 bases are TGTGCCAGCAGTTTATCTAATCCGCGCGAGCAGTACTTC.

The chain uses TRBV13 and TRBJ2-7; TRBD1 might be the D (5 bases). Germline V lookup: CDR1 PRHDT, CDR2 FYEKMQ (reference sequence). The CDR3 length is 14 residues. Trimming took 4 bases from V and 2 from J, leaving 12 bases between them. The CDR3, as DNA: TGTGCCAGCAGCTCCCTGGGGCAGACCTACGAGCAGTACTTC. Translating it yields CASSSLGQTYEQYF.

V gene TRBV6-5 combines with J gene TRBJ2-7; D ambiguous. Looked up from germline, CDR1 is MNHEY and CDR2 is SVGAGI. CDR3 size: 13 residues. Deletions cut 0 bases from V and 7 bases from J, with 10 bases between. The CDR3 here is CASSYSRVGEQYF. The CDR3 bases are TGTGCCAGCAGTTACTCAAGAGTTGGGGAGCAGTACTTC.

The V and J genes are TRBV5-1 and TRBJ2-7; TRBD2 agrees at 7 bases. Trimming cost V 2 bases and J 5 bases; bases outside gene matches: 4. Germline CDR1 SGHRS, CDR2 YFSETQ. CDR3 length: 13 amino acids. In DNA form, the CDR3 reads TGCGCCAGCAGCTTACCAAGCGGGGACGAGCAGTACTTC. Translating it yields CASSLPSGDEQYF.